These 10 T cell receptor beta chains share one sample of origin, sequenced in a study of shared clonotypes between healthy human individuals (TCRdb year 2020). Library prep was done by the immunoSEQ multiplex PCR assay. TCRdb carries this immuneACCESS record with in-frame sequences only. Its versions omit some clonotypes, under half of them owing to an unresolved V gene in the studies checked, with the rest unexplained. This sample gives about 2 million clones in total; around 96% of them show up just once. The ten biggest clones cover more than 0.95% of the sample. CD8 naive samples consisted of CD45RO-negative cells that were positively selected for CCR7, yielding a CD45RA+CCR7+ population without TemRA cells. Sequenced sample: naive CD8+ T cells sorted from blood. The cell subset or site label corresponds to: CD45RA+CCR7+. The receptors here all came from a man between 18 and 35 years old in good health.

The chain employs TRBV5-6 and TRBJ2-7; tentative D call: TRBD1 (6 bases). Germline CDR1 reads SGHDT; CDR2 reads YYEEEE. The V end was cut by 3 bases, the J end by 5 bases, with 15 bases between. The CDR3 is 14 residues long. The CDR3 loop reads CASSYGQGNHEQYF. Here the CDR3 DNA reads TGTGCCAGCAGCTATGGCCAGGGGAACCACGAGCAGTACTTC.

This sequence joins TRBV30 and TRBJ2-7, with a weak D call TRBD2 (5 bases). The germline V and J ends were trimmed by 0 bases and 6 bases, with 12 bases remaining between them. The CDR3 length is 13 residues. Germline V lookup: CDR1 GTSNPN, CDR2 SVGIG (reference sequence). The CDR3 reads CAWSVPWTFEQYF. In DNA, the CDR3 is TGTGCCTGGAGTGTACCCTGGACTTTCGAGCAGTACTTC.

The chain uses TRBV9 and TRBJ1-3, with 7 bases aligning to TRBD1. Germline CDR1 SGDLS, CDR2 YYNGEE. The V segment lost 3 bases and the J segment 0 bases; nucleotides outside the gene matches: 3. The CDR3 loop spans 15 amino acids. The CDR3 here is CASSAGDSSGNTIYF. CDR3 nucleotide sequence: TGTGCCAGCAGCGCGGGGGACAGCTCTGGAAACACCATATATTTT.

The rearrangement links TRBV7-6 to TRBJ2-1; 11 bases align to TRBD2. Germline trimming cut 5 bases from V and 2 bases from J; bases unmatched to any gene: 5. The CDR3 extends over 16 amino acids. The germline gives CDR1 SGHVS, CDR2 FNYEAQ. For the CDR3, the DNA is TGTGCCAGCAGCGCGATAGCGGGAGGGCCCTACAATGAGCAGTTCTTC. Translated: CASSAIAGGPYNEQFF. The full variable domain, rest sourced from reference TRBV7-6 and TRBJ2-1, is GAGVSQSPRYKVTKRGQDVALRCDPISGHVSLYWYRQALGQGPEFLTYFNYEAQQDKSGLPNDRFSAERPEGSISTLTIQRTEQRDSAMYRCASSAIAGGPYNEQFFGPGTRLTVL.

This clone has only a few counts. The J gene is TRBJ2-3, the V gene TRBV19; 7 nucleotides align to TRBD1. The V and J ends lost 5 bases and 0 bases, in that order; junction bases with no gene match: 5. The CDR3 covers 15 residues. CDR1 and CDR2 from the germline V gene are LNHDA and SQIVND (reference sequence). In DNA form, the CDR3 reads TGTGCCAGTAGTTACGACAGGGCAAGCACAGATACGCAGTATTTT. Residues: CASSYDRASTDTQYF. Variable domain in full (rest from reference TRBV19 and TRBJ2-3): DGGITQSPKYLFRKEGQNVTLSCEQNLNHDAMYWYRQDPGQGLRLIYYSQIVNDFQKGDIAEGYSVSREKKESFPLTVTSAQKNPTAFYLCASSYDRASTDTQYFGPGTRLTVL.

A word on this clone: Other DNA sequences of this sample code for an identical CDR3. This sequence joins TRBV27 and TRBJ2-7; tentative D call: TRBD1 (6 bases). Between the trimmed V and J ends, which lost 4 bases and 3 bases, there was a span of 10 bases. Germline loops: CDR1 MNHEY, CDR2 SMNVEV (reference sequence). The CDR3 contains 13 residues. The CDR3, as DNA: TGTGCCAGCAGTTCCACGGACAGCTACGAGCAGTACTTC. This gives the protein CASSSTDSYEQYF.

The V call is TRBV27, the J call TRBJ1-4; possible D gene TRBD1, 5 bases. The V and J ends lost 6 bases and 6 bases respectively, with 17 bases between them. This CDR3 is built from 15 residues. Germline V gene sequence: CDR1 MNHEY, CDR2 SMNVEV (reference sequence). The CDR3 loop reads CASRSGDRQHEKLFF. Here the CDR3 DNA reads TGTGCCAGCAGGTCCGGGGACCGGCAGCATGAAAAACTGTTTTTT.

CDR3 amino acids: CASSPRLVDVDEQFF. CDR3 in DNA: TGTGCCAGCAGCCCCCGACTAGTAGACGTCGATGAGCAGTTCTTC. V and J are TRBV14 and TRBJ2-1; D may be TRBD2 (6 bases). Germline V gene sequence: CDR1 SGHDN, CDR2 FVKESK. This CDR3 has 15 residues. The germline V and J ends were trimmed by 4 bases and 8 bases, with 18 bases remaining between them.

The rearrangement joins TRBV7-2 to TRBJ2-7; tentative D call: TRBD1 (6 bases). Germline CDR1 reads SGHTA; CDR2 reads FQGNSA. The CDR3 has 15 amino acids. The V gene lost 7 bases and the J gene lost 4 bases, with 20 bases spanning the gap. CDR3 sequence (DNA): TGTGCCAGCACCACTACAAAGGGGGATAGGTACGAGCAGTACTTC. Translating it yields CASTTTKGDRYEQYF.

As regards this clone: This sample includes further DNA sequences coding for the same CDR3. The chain carries TRBV30 and TRBJ2-7; 9 bases line up with TRBD2. This CDR3 is 15 amino acids long. Germline CDR1 and CDR2: GTSNPN and SVGIG (reference sequence). V was clipped by 3 bases and J by 1 base; unmatched bases: 7. The chain's CDR3 is CAWRVLRGGSYEQYF. DNA for the CDR3: TGTGCCTGGAGAGTCTTGCGGGGGGGATCCTACGAGCAGTACTTC.